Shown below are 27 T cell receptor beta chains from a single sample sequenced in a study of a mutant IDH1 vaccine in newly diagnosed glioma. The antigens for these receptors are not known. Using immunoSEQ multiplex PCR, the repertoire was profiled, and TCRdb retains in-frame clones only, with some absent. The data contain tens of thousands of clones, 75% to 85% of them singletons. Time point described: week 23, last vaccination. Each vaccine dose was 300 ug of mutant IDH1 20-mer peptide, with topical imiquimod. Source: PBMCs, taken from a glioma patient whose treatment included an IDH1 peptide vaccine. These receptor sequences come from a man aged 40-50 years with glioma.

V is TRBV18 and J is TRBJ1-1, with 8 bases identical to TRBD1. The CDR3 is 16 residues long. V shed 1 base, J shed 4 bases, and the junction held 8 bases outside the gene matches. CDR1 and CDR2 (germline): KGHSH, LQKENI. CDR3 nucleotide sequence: TGTGCCAGCTCACCACGAGGACAGGGTTCGGGCACTGAAGCTTTCTTT. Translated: CASSPRGQGSGTEAFF.

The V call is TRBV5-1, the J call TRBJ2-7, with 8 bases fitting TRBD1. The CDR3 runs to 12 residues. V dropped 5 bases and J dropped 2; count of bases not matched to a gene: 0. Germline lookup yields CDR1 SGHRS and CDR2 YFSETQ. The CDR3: CASRDRAYEQYF. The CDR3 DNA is TGCGCCAGCAGGGACAGGGCCTACGAGCAGTACTTC.

The CDR3 loop is CATSKESYTGELFF. As DNA, the CDR3 is TGTGCCACCAGCAAGGAGTCTTACACCGGGGAGCTGTTTTTT. The J gene is TRBJ2-2, the V gene TRBV15; D remains ambiguous. V lost 4 bases to trimming and J lost 3 bases, with 9 bases between them. The CDR3 runs 14 residues. Germline V gene lookup returns CDR1 LNHNV and CDR2 YYDKDF (reference sequence). Full variable domain (outside the CDR3, taken from reference TRBV15 and TRBJ2-2): DAMVIQNPRYQVTQFGKPVTLSCSQTLNHNVMYWYQQKSSQAPKLLFHYYDKDFNNEADTPDNFQSRRPNTSFCFLDIRSPGLGDTAMYLCATSKESYTGELFFGEGSRLTVL.

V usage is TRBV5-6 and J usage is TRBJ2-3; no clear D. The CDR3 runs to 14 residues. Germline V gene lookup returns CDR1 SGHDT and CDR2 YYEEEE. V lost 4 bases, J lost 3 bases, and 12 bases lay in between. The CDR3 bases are TGTGCCAGCAGCCCCCTAATGATGACAGATACGCAGTATTTT. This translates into CASSPLMMTDTQYF. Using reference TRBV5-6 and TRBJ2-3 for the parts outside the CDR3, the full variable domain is DAGVTQSPTHLIKTRGQQVTLRCSPKSGHDTVSWYQQALGQGPQFIFQYYEEEERQRGNFPDRFSGHQFPNYSSELNVNALLLGDSALYLCASSPLMMTDTQYFGPGTRLTVL.

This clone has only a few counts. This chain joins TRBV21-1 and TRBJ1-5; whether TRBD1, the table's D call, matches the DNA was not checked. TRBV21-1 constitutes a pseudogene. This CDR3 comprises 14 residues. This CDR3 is CASSMDRRNQPQHF. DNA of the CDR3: TGTGCCAGCTCCATGGACAGACGCAATCAGCCCCAGCATTTT.

The CDR3 DNA is TGTGCCAGCAGCTTAGCCACAGGGATGGCCTACAATGAGCAGTTCTTC. Translation gives CASSLATGMAYNEQFF. V is TRBV7-2 and J is TRBJ2-1; a possible D gene is TRBD1 (6 bases). The V end was cut by 0 bases, the J end by 2 bases, with 11 bases between. CDR1 SGHTA and CDR2 FQGNSA come from the germline V gene. The CDR3 totals 16 residues.

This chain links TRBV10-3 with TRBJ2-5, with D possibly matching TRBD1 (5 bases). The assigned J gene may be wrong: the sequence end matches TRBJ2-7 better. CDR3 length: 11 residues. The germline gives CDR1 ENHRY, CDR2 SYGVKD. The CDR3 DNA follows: TGTGCCATCAGTGACAGGGACGAGCAGTACTTC. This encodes CAISDRDEQYF.

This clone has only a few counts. The CDR3 DNA reads as TGTGCCAGCAGCTTACTAGCGGGGGGGTCCACCGGGGAGCTGTTTTTT. As protein: CASSLLAGGSTGELFF. V is TRBV5-5 and J is TRBJ2-2, with 13 bases that match TRBD2. V was clipped by 2 bases and J by 4 bases; unmatched bases: 2. The length of the CDR3 is 16 residues. In germline, CDR1 is SGHKS, CDR2 YYEKEE (reference sequence). The whole variable domain, remainder taken from reference TRBV5-5 and TRBJ2-2, is DAGVTQSPTHLIKTRGQQVTLRCSPISGHKSVSWYQQVLGQGPQFIFQYYEKEERGRGNFPDRFSARQFPNYSSELNVNALLLGDSALYLCASSLLAGGSTGELFFGEGSRLTVL.

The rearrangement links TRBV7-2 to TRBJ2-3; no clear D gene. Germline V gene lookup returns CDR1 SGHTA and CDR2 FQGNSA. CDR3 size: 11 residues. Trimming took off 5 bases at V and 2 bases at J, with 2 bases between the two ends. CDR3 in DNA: TGTGCCAGCAGCCCCACAGATACGCAGTATTTT. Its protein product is CASSPTDTQYF.

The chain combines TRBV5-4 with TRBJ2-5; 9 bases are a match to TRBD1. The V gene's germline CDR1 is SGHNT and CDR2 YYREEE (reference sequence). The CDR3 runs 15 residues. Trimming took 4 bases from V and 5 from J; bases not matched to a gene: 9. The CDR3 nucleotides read TGTGCCAGCAGCGGACCAACAGGGGGCCGGGAGACCCAGTACTTC. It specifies CASSGPTGGRETQYF.

CDR3 nucleotide sequence: TGTGCCAGCAGCGCGGGACAAAATCAGCCCCAGCATTTT. Its translation: CASSAGQNQPQHF. J is TRBJ1-5 and V is TRBV9, with D tentatively TRBD1 (6 bases). Trimming left V 3 bases short and J 4 bases short, with 8 bases between. The CDR3 extends over 13 amino acids. CDR1 and CDR2 (germline): SGDLS, YYNGEE.

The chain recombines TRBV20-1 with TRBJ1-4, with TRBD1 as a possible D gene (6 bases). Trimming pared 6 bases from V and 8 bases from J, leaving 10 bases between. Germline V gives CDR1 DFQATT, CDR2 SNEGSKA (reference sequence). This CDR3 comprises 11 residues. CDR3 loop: CSAETGEKLFF. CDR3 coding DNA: TGCAGTGCGGAGACAGGAGAAAAACTGTTTTTT.

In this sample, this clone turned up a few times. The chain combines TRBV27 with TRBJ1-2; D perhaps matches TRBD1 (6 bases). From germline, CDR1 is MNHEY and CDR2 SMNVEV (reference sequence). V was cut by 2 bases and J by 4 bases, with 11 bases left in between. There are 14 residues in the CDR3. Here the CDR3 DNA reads TGTGCCAGCAGTTTAGGAGGACAGCCCTATGGCTACACCTTC. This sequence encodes CASSLGGQPYGYTF.

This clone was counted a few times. The DNA of the CDR3 is TGCGCCAGCAGCCAAGATGGAGGGACAGGCAACGAGCAGTACTTC. This translates into CASSQDGGTGNEQYF. The rearrangement links TRBV4-3 to TRBJ2-7; TRBD1 agrees at 8 bases. Germline CDR1 is LGHNA and CDR2 is YSLEER. The trim removed 0 bases at V and 5 bases at J, leaving 6 bases unmatched. This CDR3 is built from 15 residues.

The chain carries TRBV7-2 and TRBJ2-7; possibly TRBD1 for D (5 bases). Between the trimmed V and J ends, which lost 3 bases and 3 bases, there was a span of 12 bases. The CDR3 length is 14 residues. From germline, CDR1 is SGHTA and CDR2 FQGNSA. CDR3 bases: TGTGCCAGCAGCTTTAGGGGAATGTACTACGAGCAGTACTTC. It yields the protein CASSFRGMYYEQYF.

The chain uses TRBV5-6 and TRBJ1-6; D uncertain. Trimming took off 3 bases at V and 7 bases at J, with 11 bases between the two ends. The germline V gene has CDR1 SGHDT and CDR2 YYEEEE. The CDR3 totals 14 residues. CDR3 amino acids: CASSSDETNSPLHF. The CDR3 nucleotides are TGTGCCAGCAGCTCGGATGAAACGAATTCACCCCTCCACTTT.

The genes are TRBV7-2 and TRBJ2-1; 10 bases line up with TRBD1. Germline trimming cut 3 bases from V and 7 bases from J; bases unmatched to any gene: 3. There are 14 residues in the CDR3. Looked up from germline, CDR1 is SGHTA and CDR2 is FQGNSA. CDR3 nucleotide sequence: TGTGCCAGCAGCTTTGGGGACAGGGGTAATGAGCAGTTCTTC. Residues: CASSFGDRGNEQFF.

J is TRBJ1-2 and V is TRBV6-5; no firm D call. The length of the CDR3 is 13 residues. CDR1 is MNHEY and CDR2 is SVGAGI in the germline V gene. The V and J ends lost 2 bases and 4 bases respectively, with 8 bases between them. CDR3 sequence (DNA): TGTGCCAGCAGTTACGAGGGCCCCTATGGCTACACCTTC. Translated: CASSYEGPYGYTF.

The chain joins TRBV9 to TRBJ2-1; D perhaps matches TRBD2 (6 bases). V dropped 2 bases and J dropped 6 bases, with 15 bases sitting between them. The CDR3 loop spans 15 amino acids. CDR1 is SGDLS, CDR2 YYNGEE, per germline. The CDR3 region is CASSVGTLGRNEQFF. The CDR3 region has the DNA TGTGCCAGCAGCGTCGGGACTCTGGGCCGCAATGAGCAGTTCTTC. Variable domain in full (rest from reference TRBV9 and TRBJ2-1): DSGVTQTPKHLITATGQRVTLRCSPRSGDLSVYWYQQSLDQGLQFLIQYYNGEERAKGNILERFSAQQFPDLHSELNLSSLELGDSALYFCASSVGTLGRNEQFFGPGTRLTVL.

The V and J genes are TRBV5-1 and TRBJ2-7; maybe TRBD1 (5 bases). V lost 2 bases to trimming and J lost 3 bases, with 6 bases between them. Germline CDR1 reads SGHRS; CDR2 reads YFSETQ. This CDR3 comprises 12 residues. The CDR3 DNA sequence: TGCGCCAGCAGCTTCGACAGCTACGAGCAGTACTTC. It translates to CASSFDSYEQYF. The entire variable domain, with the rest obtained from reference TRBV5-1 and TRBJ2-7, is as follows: KAGVTQTPRYLIKTRGQQVTLSCSPISGHRSVSWYQQTPGQGLQFLFEYFSETQRNKGNFPGRFSGRQFSNSRSEMNVSTLELGDSALYLCASSFDSYEQYFGPGTRLTVT.

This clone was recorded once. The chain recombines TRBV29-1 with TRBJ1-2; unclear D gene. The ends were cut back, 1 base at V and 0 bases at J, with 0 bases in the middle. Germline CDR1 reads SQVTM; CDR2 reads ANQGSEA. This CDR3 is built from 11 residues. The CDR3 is CSVEANYGYTF. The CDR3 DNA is TGCAGCGTTGAAGCTAACTATGGCTACACCTTC.

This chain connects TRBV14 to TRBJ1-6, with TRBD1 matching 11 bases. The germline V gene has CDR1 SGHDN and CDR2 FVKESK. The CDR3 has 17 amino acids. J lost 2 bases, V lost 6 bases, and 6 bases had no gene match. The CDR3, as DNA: TGTGCCAGCAGAGATGGACAGGGGGCGGCCTATAATTCACCCCTCCACTTT. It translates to CASRDGQGAAYNSPLHF.

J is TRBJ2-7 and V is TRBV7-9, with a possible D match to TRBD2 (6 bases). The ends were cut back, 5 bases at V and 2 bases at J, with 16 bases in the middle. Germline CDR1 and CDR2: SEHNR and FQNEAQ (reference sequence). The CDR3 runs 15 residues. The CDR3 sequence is CASSPPGAGTYEQYF. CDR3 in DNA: TGTGCCAGCAGCCCACCAGGTGCGGGAACCTACGAGCAGTACTTC.

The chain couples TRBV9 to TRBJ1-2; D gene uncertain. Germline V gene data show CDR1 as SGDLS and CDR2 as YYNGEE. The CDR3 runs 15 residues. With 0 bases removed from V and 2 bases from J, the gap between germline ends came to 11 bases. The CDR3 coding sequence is TGTGCCAGCAGCGTAGGAGGAGGGCAGAACTATGGCTACACCTTC. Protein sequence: CASSVGGGQNYGYTF.

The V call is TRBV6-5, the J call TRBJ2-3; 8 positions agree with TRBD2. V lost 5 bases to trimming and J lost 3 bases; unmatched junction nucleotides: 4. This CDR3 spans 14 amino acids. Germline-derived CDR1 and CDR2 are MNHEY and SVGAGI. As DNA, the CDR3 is TGTGCCAGCAGTGCGGGACTAGTAACAGATACGCAGTATTTT. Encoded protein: CASSAGLVTDTQYF.

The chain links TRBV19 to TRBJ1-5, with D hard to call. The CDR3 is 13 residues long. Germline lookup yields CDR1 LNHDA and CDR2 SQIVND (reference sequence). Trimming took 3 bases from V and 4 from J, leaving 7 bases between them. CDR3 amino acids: CASSIVGNQPQHF. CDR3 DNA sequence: TGTGCCAGTAGTATCGTTGGGAATCAGCCCCAGCATTTT.

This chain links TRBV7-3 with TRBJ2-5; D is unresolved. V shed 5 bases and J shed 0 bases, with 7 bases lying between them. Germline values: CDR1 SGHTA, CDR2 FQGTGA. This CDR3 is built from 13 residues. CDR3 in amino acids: CASSQRHQETQYF. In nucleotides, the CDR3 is TGTGCCAGCAGCCAAAGACACCAAGAGACCCAGTACTTC.